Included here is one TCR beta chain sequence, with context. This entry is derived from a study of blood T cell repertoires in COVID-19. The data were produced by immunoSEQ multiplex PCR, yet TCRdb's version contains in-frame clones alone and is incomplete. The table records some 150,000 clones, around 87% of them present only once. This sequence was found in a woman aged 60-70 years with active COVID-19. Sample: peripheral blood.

This CDR3 reads CASSRQGRGGYTF. DNA of the CDR3: TGTGCCAGCAGTCGTCAGGGGCGCGGGGGCTACACCTTC. This sequence joins TRBV12-3 or TRBV12-4 and TRBJ1-2, with D perhaps matching TRBD1 (6 bases). The CDR3 is made up of 13 amino acids. With 5 bases removed from V and 8 bases from J, the gap between germline ends came to 15 bases.